These T cell receptor beta chains were read from a single sample in a study of control samples from healthy donors and cancer patients. The protocol was immunoSEQ multiplex PCR, while the TCRdb copy is restricted to in-frame clones and leaves out a portion. The sample shows 75,000 to 90,000 clones, more than 75% of them seen only once. The sample was blood. The receptors were gathered from a man younger than 45 in good health. Each CDR3 is given with its conserved first and last residue. The D gene is left open where the match is weak. Where a row states a size, it is once, few, many or the class of an expanded clone; other rows omit it.

clone_size cdr3_length d_call j_call v_call cdr3_nt cdr3_aa
. 17 . TRBJ2-1 TRBV10-3 TGTGCCATCAGTGAGTACGGGGGCCAAGGGGTCCACAATGAGCAGTTCTTC CAISEYGGQGVHNEQFF
. 13 . TRBJ1-2 TRBV2 TGTGCCAGCAGGGGGACGGCCGGGCAAGGCTACACCTTC CASRGTAGQGYTF
. 16 TRBD2 TRBJ2-3 TRBV7-9 TGTGCCAGCAGCGGGCAGGGACTAGCTCGTACAGATACGCAGTATTTT CASSGQGLARTDTQYF
. 16 TRBD2 TRBJ2-5 TRBV5-1 TGCGCCAGCAGCTTGGCAGTTGGGACTAGCGGAGAGACCCAGTACTTC CASSLAVGTSGETQYF
. 12 . TRBJ2-1 TRBV10-3 TGTGCCACCACACCGGGAGCTAATGAGCAGTTCTTC CATTPGANEQFF
. 13 . TRBJ1-4 TRBV19 TGTGCCACCGGAGGGGCGGCCAATGAAAAACTGTTTTTT CATGGAANEKLFF
few 13 TRBD1 TRBJ2-7 TRBV6-6 TGTGCCAGCGGGGACAGGGATTACTACGAGCAGTACTTC CASGDRDYYEQYF
. 14 . TRBJ2-5 TRBV9 TGTGCCGCCCGGCCGGCGGTGGCCGGGAAGACCCAGTACTTC CAARPAVAGKTQYF
. 14 TRBD2 TRBJ2-1 TRBV10-3 TGTGCCGCGGGCGGTAGCGGGGGGAGGGGTGAGCAGTTCTTC CAAGGSGGRGEQFF
once 13 . TRBJ1-1 TRBV6-5 TGTGCCAGCAGTTACTCGGGGAGACCTGAAGCTTTCTTT CASSYSGRPEAFF
. 17 . TRBJ1-3 TRBV12-5 TGTGCTAGTGGTTCCGACGGGCCAAACGCAGGAGGAAACACCATATATTTT CASGSDGPNAGGNTIYF
once 14 . TRBJ1-5 TRBV6-5 TGTGCCAGCCGATACTTATATAGCAATCAGCCCCAGCATTTT CASRYLYSNQPQHF
. 14 . TRBJ2-1 TRBV27 TGTGCCAGCAGTTTAGGGACGGCATACAATGAGCAGTTCTTC CASSLGTAYNEQFF
large 14 . TRBJ1-2 TRBV2 TGTGCCAGCAGTGTGGGACATAACCTGTATGGCTACACCTTC CASSVGHNLYGYTF
. 15 TRBD2 TRBJ2-2 TRBV28 TGTGCCAGCAGTTTACGACTAGCGGGCACCGGGGAGCTGTTTTTT CASSLRLAGTGELFF